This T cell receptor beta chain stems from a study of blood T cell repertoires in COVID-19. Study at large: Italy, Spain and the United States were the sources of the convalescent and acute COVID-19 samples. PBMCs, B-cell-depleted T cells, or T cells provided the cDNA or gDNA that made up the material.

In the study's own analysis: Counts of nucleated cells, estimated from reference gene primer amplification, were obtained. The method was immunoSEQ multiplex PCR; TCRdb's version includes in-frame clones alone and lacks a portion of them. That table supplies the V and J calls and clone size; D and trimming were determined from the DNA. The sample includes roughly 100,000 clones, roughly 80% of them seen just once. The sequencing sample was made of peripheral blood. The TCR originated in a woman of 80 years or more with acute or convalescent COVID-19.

The CDR3 reads CASSPSLAGEETQYF. The DNA of the CDR3 is TGTGCCAGCAGCCCGAGCCTAGCGGGAGAGGAGACCCAGTACTTC. The rearrangement uses TRBV7-8 and TRBJ2-5, with 10 nucleotides matching TRBD2. CDR1 is SGHVS and CDR2 is FQNEAQ in the germline V gene. V was clipped by 5 bases and J by 5 bases; unmatched bases: 8. The CDR3 consists of 15 residues. The complete variable domain, with remaining parts taken from reference TRBV7-8 and TRBJ2-5, reads GAGVSQSPRYKVAKRGQDVALRCDPISGHVSLFWYQQALGQGPEFLTYFQNEAQLDKSGLPSDRFFAERPEGSVSTLKIQRTQQEDSAVYLCASSPSLAGEETQYFGPGTRLLVL.